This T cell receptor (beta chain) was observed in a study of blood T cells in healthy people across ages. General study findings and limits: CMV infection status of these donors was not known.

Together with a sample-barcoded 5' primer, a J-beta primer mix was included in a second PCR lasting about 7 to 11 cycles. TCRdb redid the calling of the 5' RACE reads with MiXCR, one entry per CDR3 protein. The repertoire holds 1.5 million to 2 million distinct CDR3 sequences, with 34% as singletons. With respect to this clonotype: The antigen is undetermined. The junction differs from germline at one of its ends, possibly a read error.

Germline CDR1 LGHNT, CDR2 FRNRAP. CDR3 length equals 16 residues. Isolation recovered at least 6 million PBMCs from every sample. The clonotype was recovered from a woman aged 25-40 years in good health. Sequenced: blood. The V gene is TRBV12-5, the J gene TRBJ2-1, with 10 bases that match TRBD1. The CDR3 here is CAGGLTRQGARNEQFF. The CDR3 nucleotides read TGTGCTGGTGGTTTGACCCGACAGGGGGCAAGGAATGAGCAGTTCTTC.